The 6 T cell receptor beta chains below all came from one sample that was sequenced in a study of blood T cell repertoires in COVID-19. Using immunoSEQ multiplex PCR, the repertoire was profiled, and TCRdb retains in-frame clones only, with some absent. The sample holds 140,000 to 150,000 clones, over 70% seen once. The sample taken for sequencing was peripheral blood. The source of these receptors is a woman aged 55-70 years with acute or convalescent COVID-19.

This chain connects TRBV6-4 to TRBJ2-1; 9 positions match TRBD2. The CDR3 runs to 15 residues. Germline loops: CDR1 MRHNA, CDR2 SNTAGT. V lost 6 bases to trimming and J lost 1 base; unmatched junction nucleotides: 4. CDR3 bases: TGTGCCAGCAGCGTTGGACTAGCGTCCTACAATGAGCAGTTCTTC. Translated: CASSVGLASYNEQFF.

The J gene is TRBJ1-5, the V gene TRBV28; 7 bases match TRBD1. This CDR3 region has 14 residues. The germline V gene has CDR1 MDHEN and CDR2 SYDVKM. Trimming cost V 7 bases and J 7 bases; bases outside gene matches: 10. The CDR3 region is CASILQGWNQPQHF. CDR3 DNA sequence: TGTGCCAGCATACTACAGGGGTGGAACCAGCCCCAGCATTTT.

In this sample, this clone turned up once. The gene calls are TRBV27 and TRBJ2-2; D gene uncertain. The CDR3 has 17 amino acids. Germline V gene sequence: CDR1 MNHEY, CDR2 SMNVEV (reference sequence). Trimming took 3 bases from V and 5 from J, leaving 19 bases between them. CDR3 sequence reads: CASSFVDFGSPTGELFF. The CDR3 DNA reads TGTGCCAGCAGTTTTGTCGACTTCGGGTCTCCTACCGGGGAGCTGTTTTTT.

This chain connects TRBV28 to TRBJ2-3; the match to TRBD1 covers 10 bases. The CDR3 is 16 amino acids. CDR1 is MDHEN, CDR2 SYDVKM, per germline. The V gene end was trimmed by 8 bases and the J gene end by 2 bases; junction bases not matched to a gene: 10. Written as DNA, the CDR3 is TGTGCCAGCGACGGAACCGGGACAGGGGACACAGATACGCAGTATTTT. The encoded protein is CASDGTGTGDTDTQYF.

The chain is built from TRBV4-1 and TRBJ2-7, with TRBD2 identical over 12 bases. This CDR3 is built from 15 residues. CDR1 and CDR2 from the germline V gene are MGHRA and YSYEKL. V gave up 3 bases and J gave up 3 bases; unmatched junction bases: 3. The CDR3 region has the DNA TGCGCCAGCAGCCAGACTAGCGGGAGAGTCTACGAGCAGTACTTC. Its protein is CASSQTSGRVYEQYF.

J is TRBJ1-4 and V is TRBV27; weak D call: TRBD1 (5 bases). V shed 6 bases and J shed 3 bases, with 11 bases lying between them. Germline lookup yields CDR1 MNHEY and CDR2 SMNVEV (reference sequence). The CDR3 runs to 14 residues. CDR3 region: CASRTAGPNEKLFF. CDR3 coding DNA: TGTGCCAGCAGGACGGCAGGGCCTAATGAAAAACTGTTTTTT.